The present TCR beta chain was sequenced within a study of control samples from healthy donors and cancer patients (dated by TCRdb to about 2020). Library creation used the immunoSEQ multiplex PCR assay. The table was pulled from immuneACCESS by TCRdb, which kept in-frame rearrangements only. Such tables lose some clones; where checked, under half of the loss comes from unresolved V genes, and the rest has no known cause. For this sample there are 170,000 or so clones; about nine tenths appear just once. 2% to 2.5% of the sample is taken by the ten largest. Details on this clone: No cognate antigen has been identified for it. Qualities for individual bases were not recorded, and no much larger clone is one base off.

Spanning cysteine to phenylalanine, the CDR3 consists of 17 amino acids. This entry keeps only the CDR3 DNA: 51 bases, framed from base 1. Taken from the germline V gene, the CDR1 and CDR2 loops are MDHEN and SYDVKM. V loses 2 bases of germline sequence and J loses 0 bases, and the interval between the two ends is 14 bases. Sequencing was done on a sample of blood. This TCR was recovered from a woman aged 35 to 49 in good health. The sequence is built from TRBV28 and TRBJ1-5, and TRBD1 may be the D gene, going by 5 matching bases. At the DNA level, the sequence is TGTGCCAGCAGTTTAGGGGGGACCGGATATAGCAATCAGCCCCAGCATTTT. Its amino acids are CASSLGGTGYSNQPQHF. Where the CDR3 stops, the reference TRBV28 and TRBJ1-5 genes take over; the full variable domain is DVKVTQSSRYLVKRTGEKVFLECVQDMDHENMFWYRQDPGLGLRLIYFSYDVKMKEKGDIPEGYSVSREKKERFSLILESASTNQTSMYLCASSLGGTGYSNQPQHFGDGTRLSIL.